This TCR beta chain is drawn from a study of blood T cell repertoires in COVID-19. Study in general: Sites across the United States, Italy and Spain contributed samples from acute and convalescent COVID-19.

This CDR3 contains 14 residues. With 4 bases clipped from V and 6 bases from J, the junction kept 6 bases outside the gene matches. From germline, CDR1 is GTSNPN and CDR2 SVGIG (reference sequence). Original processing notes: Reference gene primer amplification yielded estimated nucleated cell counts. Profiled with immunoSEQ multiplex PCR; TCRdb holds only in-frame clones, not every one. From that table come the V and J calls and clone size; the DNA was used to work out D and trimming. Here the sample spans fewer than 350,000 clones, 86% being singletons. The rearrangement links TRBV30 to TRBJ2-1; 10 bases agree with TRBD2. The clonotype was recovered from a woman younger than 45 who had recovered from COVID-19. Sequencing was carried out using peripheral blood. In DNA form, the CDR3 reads TGTGCCTGGAAAGCGGGGGGGCCGTCCAATGAGCAGTTCTTC. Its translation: CAWKAGGPSNEQFF.